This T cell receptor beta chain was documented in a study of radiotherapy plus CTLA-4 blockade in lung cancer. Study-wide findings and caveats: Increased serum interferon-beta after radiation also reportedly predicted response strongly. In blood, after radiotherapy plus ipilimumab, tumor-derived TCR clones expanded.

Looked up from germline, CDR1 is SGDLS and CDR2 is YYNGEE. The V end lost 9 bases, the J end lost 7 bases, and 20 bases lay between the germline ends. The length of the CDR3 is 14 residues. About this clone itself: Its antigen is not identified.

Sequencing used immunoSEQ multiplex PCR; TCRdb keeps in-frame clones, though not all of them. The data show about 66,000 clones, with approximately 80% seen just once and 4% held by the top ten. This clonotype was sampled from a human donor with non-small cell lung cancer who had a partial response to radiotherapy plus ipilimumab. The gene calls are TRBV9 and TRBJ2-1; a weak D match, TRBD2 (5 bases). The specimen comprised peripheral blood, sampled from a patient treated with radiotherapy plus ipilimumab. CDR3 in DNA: TGTGCCACCACCATATACCCCGAGGGAAATGAGCAGTTCTTC. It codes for CATTIYPEGNEQFF.